This T cell receptor beta chain was sequenced for a study of blood T cells in healthy people across ages. Worth noting for this clonotype: Its antigen is not known.

Germline V lookup: CDR1 ENHRY, CDR2 SYGVKD. This CDR3 contains 15 residues. Ranging in age from about 6 to 90, the donors were healthy Caucasian individuals from Russia. Study-wide points: Among long-lived donors, naive CD4+ cells were more numerous and diversity higher than in aged donors.

The authors ran a second PCR of about 7 to 12 cycles using a sample-barcoded 5' primer and a J-beta primer mix. Each cDNA molecule was tagged by a template-switch adaptor that had 12 random nucleotides. Every sample gave at least 2.5 million paired-end reads containing CDR3. A single record per CDR3 protein comes from TCRdb applying MiXCR to the 5' RACE reads. The table has 710,000 or so distinct CDR3 sequences, 22% seen once. J is TRBJ2-5 and V is TRBV10-3; TRBD2 is a possible D gene (6 bases). The J call may not be correct, given that the DNA end is closer to TRBJ2-7. Material: blood. This receptor was taken from a man aged 65 to 79 in good health. The CDR3 nucleotides are TGTGCCATGGGGCGGGGCCTACAGGTCCCCTACGAGCAGTACTTC. Translation gives CAMGRGLQVPYEQYF.